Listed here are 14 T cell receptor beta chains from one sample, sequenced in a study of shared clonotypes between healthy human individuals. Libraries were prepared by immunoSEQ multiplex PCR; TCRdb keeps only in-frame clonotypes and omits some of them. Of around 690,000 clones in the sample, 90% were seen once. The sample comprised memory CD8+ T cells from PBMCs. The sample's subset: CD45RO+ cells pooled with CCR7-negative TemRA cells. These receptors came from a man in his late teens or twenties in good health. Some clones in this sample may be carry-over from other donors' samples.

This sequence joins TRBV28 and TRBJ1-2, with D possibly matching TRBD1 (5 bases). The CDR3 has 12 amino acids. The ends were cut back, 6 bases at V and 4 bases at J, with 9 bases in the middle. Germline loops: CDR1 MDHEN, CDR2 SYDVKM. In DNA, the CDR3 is TGTGCCAGCAGGGAAGGGGTCTATGGCTACACCTTC. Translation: CASREGVYGYTF.

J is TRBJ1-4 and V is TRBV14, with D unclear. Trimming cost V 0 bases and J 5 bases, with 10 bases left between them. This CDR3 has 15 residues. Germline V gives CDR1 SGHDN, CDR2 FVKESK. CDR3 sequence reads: CASSQEMYTNEKLFF. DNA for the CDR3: TGTGCCAGCAGCCAAGAAATGTACACCAATGAAAAACTGTTTTTT.

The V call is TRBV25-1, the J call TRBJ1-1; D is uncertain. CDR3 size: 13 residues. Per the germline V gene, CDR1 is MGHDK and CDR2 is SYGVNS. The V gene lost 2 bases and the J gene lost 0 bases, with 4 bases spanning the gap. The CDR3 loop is CASSEQLNTEAFF. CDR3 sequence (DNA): TGTGCCAGCAGTGAACAGCTGAACACTGAAGCTTTCTTT.

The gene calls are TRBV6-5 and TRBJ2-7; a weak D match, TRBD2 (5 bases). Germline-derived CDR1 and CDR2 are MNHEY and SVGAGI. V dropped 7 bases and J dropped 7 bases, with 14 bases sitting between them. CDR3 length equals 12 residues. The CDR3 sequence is CASNTQSGEQYF. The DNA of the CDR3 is TGTGCCAGCAACACCCAGAGCGGAGAGCAGTACTTC.

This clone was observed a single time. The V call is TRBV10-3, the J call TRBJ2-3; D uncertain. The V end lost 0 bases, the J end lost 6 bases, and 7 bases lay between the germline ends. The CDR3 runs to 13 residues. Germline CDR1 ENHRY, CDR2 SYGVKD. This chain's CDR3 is CAISESSVDTQYF. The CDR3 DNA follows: TGTGCCATCAGTGAGTCCTCCGTGGATACGCAGTATTTT.

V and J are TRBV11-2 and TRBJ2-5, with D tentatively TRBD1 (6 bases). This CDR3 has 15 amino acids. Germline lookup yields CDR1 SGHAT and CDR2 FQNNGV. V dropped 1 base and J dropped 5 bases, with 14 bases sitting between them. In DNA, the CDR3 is TGTGCCAGCAGCTTAGTCTCGGACAGATTGGAGACCCAGTACTTC. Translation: CASSLVSDRLETQYF.

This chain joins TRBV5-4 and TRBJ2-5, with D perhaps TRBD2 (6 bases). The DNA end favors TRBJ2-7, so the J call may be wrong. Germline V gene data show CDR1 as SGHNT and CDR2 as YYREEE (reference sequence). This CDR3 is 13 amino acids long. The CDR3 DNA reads TGTGCCAGCAGCTTGCGGACTACCGACGAGCAGTACTTC. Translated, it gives CASSLRTTDEQYF.

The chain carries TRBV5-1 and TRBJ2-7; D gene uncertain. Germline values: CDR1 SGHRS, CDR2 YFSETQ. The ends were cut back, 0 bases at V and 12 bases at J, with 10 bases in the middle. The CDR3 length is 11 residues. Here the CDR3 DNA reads TGCGCCAGCAGCTTGGGTGACAAGTGGTACTTC. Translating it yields CASSLGDKWYF.

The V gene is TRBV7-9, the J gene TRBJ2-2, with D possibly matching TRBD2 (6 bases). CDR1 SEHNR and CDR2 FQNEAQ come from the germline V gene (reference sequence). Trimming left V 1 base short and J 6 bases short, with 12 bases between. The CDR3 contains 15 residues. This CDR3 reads CASSLVGGESGELFF. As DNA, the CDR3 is TGTGCCAGCAGCTTAGTAGGCGGGGAGTCCGGGGAGCTGTTTTTT.

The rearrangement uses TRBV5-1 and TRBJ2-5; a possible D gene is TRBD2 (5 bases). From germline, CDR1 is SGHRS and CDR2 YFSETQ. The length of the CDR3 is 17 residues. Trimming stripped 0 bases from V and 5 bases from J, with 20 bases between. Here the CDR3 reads CASSLGPDYPGGETQYF. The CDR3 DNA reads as TGCGCCAGCAGCTTGGGTCCTGATTATCCGGGCGGGGAGACCCAGTACTTC.

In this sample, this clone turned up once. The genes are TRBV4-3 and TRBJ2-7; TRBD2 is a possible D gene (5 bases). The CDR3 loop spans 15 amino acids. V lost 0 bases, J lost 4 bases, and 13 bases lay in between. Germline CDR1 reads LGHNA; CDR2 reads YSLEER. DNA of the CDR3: TGCGCCAGCAGCCAAGAAAGACGGGGATCGTACGAGCAGTACTTC. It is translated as CASSQERRGSYEQYF.

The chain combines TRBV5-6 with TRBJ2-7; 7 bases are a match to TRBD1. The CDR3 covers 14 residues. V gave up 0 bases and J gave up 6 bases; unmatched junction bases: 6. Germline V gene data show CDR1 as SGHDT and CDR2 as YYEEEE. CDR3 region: CASSLGQGVSEQYF. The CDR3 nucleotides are TGTGCCAGCAGCTTGGGACAGGGAGTCAGCGAGCAGTACTTC.

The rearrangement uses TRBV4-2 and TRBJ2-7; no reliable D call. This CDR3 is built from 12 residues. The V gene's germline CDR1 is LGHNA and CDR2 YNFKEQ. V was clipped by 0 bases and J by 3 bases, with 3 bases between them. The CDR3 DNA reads TGTGCCAGCAGCCAAGATCTCTACGAGCAGTACTTC. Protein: CASSQDLYEQYF.

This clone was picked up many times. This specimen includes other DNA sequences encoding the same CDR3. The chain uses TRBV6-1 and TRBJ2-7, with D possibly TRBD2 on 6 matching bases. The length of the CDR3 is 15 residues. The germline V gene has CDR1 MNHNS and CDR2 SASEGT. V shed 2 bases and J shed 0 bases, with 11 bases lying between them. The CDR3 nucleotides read TGTGCCAGCAGTGAAAGTACCGGGAGCTCCTACGAGCAGTACTTC. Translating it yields CASSESTGSSYEQYF.